The source of this T cell receptor (beta chain) is a study of graft-versus-host responses after intestinal transplantation. Sequencing was performed with immunoSEQ multiplex PCR; in TCRdb, only in-frame clones are kept and a portion is missing. The table records 150,000 or so clones, about 93% of them present only once. The J segment lost 10 bases and the V segment lost 2 bases, leaving 12 bases of the junction unmatched. The CDR3 is 16 residues long. Germline V gives CDR1 MNHEY, CDR2 SVGAGI. As concerns this clone: The antigen is unknown.

The genes are TRBV6-5 and TRBJ1-1; 11 bases line up with TRBD1. This TCR derives from a human donor who received an intestinal transplant. The input for sequencing was unstimulated CD4+ T cells sorted from spleen or lymph node cells, taken before intestinal transplant. CDR3 in amino acids: CASSYLPGQGGSRAFF. CDR3 bases: TGTGCCAGCAGTTACCTACCGGGACAGGGGGGATCGAGAGCTTTCTTT.